This T cell receptor (beta chain) was profiled in a study of cytomegalovirus exposure and HLA in healthy donors. Whole-study context: There were 100 million to 130 million unique TCR beta sequences, drawn from some 180 million T cells, in an earlier analysis. Broader study findings: It was 150 to 200 TCR beta chains that were listed as cytomegalovirus-associated.

PCR involved 60 Vbeta and 13 Jbeta primers. Some clones are missing from TCRdb's copy, which holds only in-frame ones; the method was immunoSEQ multiplex PCR. Of some 150,000 clones in the sample, 75% to 90% were seen once. Trimming cost V 2 bases and J 2 bases, with 10 bases left between them. Germline V gene data show CDR1 as SEHNR and CDR2 as FQNEAQ (reference sequence). The CDR3 sequence is 16 residues long. Regarding this clone: The antigen is undetermined.

This TCR came from a woman aged 30 to 39 in good health and CMV-seronegative. The chain combines TRBV7-9 with TRBJ2-6; D is perhaps TRBD1 (6 bases). The specimen sequenced was PBMCs. Written as DNA, the CDR3 is TGTGCCAGCAGCTTACTGGCAGGGGCTGGGGCCAACGTCCTGACTTTC. Encoded protein: CASSLLAGAGANVLTF.